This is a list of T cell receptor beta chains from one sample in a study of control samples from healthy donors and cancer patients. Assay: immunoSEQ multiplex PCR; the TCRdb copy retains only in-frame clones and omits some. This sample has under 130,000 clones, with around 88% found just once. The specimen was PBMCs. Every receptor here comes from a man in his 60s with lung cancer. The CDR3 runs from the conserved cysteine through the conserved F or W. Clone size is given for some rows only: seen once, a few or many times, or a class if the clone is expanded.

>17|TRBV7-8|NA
CAIQTSGDPRDINEQFF
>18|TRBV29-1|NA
CRAPPWGGARGSYNEQFF
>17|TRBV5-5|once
CASSLEWRYEGYNEQFF
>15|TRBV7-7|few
CASSLDGQGAGELFF
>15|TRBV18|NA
CASSQGVFGNTEAFF
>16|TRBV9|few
CASSVEGRRAGEKLFF
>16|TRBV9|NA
CASSVDPGQGGTEAFF
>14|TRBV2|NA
CASGERTGKETQYF
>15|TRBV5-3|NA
CARSLGRRYTGELFF
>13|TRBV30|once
CAWSTGGNYGYTF
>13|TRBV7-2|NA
CASSPQRGETQYF
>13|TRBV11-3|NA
CASSLIPNSPLHF
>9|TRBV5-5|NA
CASSSGQFF
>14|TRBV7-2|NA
CASRRGAYQETQYF
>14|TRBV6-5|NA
CASSYRGRGNTIYF
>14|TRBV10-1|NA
CASSVGTGADTQYF
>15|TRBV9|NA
CASSEGSGDPEKLFF
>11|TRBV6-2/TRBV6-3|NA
CASSYLTGYTF
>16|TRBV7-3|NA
CASSLTAGGITGELFF
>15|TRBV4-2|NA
CASSQGPGGTYGYTF
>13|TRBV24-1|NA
CATSDSGRNTQYF
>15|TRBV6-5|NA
CASSYFSVEQETQYF
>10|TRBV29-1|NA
CSVAVSEAFF
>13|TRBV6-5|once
CASSYPPGTEAFF
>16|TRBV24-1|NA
CATSPRTSSSYNEQFF
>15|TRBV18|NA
CASSPVASGTYEQYF
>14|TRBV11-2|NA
CASSLGSSYNEQFF
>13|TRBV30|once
CAWKATSGSPLHF
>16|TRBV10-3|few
CAISDSLADSYNEQFF
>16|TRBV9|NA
CASSPPTGTGSYEQYF
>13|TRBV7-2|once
CASSFSPGLEAFF
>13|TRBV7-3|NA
CASSPGQGSPLHF
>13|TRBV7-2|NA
CASSLVGADTQYF
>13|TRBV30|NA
CAWSPGQKSPLHF
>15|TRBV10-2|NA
CASSEEGQAKNIQYF
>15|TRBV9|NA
CASSATGGNYNEQFF
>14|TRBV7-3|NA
CASSEGLAADTQYF
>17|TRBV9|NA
CASSPLGLAGGTDTQYF
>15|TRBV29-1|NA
CSVEGGSTYTGELFF
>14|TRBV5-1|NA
CASSLAGSYNEQFF
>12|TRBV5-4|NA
CASSLLDGELFF
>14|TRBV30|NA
CAWTTGLIGNIQYF
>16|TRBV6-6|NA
CASSYKGQTNNYGYTF
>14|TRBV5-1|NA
CASSLVGPSAEAFF
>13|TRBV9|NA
CASSVAGSTEAFF
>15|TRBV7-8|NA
CASSRLVSSYNEQFF
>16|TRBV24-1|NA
CATSASTGGGDYGYTF
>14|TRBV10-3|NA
CAISEPDERDTQYF
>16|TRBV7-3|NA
CASSLRSPGQGETQYF
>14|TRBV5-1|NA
CASSLDVDTGELFF
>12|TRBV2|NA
CASSERGPEAFF
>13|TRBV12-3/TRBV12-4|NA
CASWGQGSGELFF
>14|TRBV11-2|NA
CASSQTQGLTEAFF
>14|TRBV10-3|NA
CAISDTGDAQPQHF
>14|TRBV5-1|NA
CASRPVPLTREQYF
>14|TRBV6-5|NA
CASSRTAVGQPQHF